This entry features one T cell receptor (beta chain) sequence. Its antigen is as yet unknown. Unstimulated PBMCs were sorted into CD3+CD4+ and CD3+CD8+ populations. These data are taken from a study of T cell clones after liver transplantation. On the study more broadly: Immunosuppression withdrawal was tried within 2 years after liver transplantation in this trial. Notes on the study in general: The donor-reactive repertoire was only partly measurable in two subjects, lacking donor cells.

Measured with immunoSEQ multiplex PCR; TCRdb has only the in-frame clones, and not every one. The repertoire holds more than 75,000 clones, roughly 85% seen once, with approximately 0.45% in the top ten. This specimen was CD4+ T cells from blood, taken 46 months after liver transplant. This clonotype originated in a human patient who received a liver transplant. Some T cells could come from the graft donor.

CDR3 amino acids: CASSLSRPPGREAFF. The CDR3 DNA is TGTGCCAGCAGTTTATCGAGGCCTCCGGGACGCGAGGCTTTCTTT. This chain joins TRBV27 and TRBJ1-1; D is possibly TRBD1 (5 bases). Trimming pared 0 bases from V and 11 bases from J, leaving 19 bases between. The V gene's germline CDR1 is MNHEY and CDR2 SMNVEV (reference sequence). The CDR3 is made up of 15 amino acids.